The clone carrying this TCR beta chain was found many times. This sample was included in a study of T-cell reconstitution after alpha-beta-depleted transplantation in children. Trimming cost V 2 bases and J 7 bases, with 11 bases left between them. This CDR3 is 14 amino acids long. Looked up from germline, CDR1 is SGHTA and CDR2 is FQGTGA. The authors prepared the TCRbeta library with unique molecular identifiers. Using its own MiXCR run on the PCR reads, TCRdb lists one record per CDR3 protein. The profile covers about 870,000 distinct CDR3 sequences, with around 17% appearing a single time and around 5% taken by the ten largest.

The sample in question was PBMCs, mostly from graft donor cells, obtained 360 days after TCRalphabeta/CD19-depleted stem cell transplant. The receptor's source is a male patient between 10 and 17 years old who had a stem cell transplant for acute lymphoblastic leukemia, so the T cells may come from the graft donor. The chain combines TRBV7-3 with TRBJ2-2; no clear D gene. For the CDR3, the DNA is TGTGCCAGCAGCTTATCCTATACCATCGGGGAGCTGTTTTTT. It yields the protein CASSLSYTIGELFF.